This T cell receptor (beta chain) is drawn from a study of T cells in narcolepsy. Clones were sequenced by immunoSEQ multiplex PCR, and TCRdb holds only the in-frame ones, with some missing. The sample includes 20,000 to 25,000 clones, approximately 84% of them seen just once. This clone was found a few times. This CDR3 has 11 residues. Trimming left V 11 bases short and J 11 bases short, with 15 bases between. CDR1 is WSHSY and CDR2 is SAAADI in the germline V gene. Sequenced sample: CD45RA- memory CD4+ T cells from PBMCs. The receptor was derived from a human donor with narcolepsy. The chain uses TRBV10-2 and TRBJ2-2; D remains ambiguous. In nucleotides, the CDR3 is TGCGCCTCCCAAAGGGCCGATGAGCTGTTTTTT. This encodes CASQRADELFF.